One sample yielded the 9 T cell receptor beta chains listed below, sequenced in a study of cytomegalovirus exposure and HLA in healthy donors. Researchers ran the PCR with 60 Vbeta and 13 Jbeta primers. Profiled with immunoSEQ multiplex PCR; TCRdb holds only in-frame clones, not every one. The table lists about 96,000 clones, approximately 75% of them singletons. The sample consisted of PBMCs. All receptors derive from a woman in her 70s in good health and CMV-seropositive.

CDR3: CASSLNEKLFF. In nucleotides, the CDR3 is TGTGCCAGCAGTCTGAATGAAAAACTGTTTTTT. This chain connects TRBV28 to TRBJ1-4; no definite D call. Germline CDR1 MDHEN, CDR2 SYDVKM. V was pared by 5 bases and J by 5 bases, with 3 bases between. The CDR3 contains 11 residues.

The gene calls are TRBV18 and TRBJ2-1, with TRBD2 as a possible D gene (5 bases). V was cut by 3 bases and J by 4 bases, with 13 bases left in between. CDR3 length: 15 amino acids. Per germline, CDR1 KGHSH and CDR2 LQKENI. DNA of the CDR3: TGTGCCAGCTCACCTCCCCGAGGGCTGTACAATGAGCAGTTCTTC. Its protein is CASSPPRGLYNEQFF.

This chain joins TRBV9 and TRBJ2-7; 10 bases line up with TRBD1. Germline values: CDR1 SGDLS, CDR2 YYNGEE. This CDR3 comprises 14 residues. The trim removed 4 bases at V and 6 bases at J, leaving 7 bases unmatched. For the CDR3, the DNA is TGTGCCAGCAGCACCGGGACAGGGGCAATCGAGCAGTACTTC. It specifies CASSTGTGAIEQYF.

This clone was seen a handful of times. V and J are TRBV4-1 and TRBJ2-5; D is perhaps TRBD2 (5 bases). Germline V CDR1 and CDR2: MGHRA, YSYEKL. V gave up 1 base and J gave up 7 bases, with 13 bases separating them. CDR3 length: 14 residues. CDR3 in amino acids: CASSQVPGWGTQYF. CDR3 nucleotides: TGCGCCAGCAGCCAAGTTCCGGGGTGGGGGACCCAGTACTTC.

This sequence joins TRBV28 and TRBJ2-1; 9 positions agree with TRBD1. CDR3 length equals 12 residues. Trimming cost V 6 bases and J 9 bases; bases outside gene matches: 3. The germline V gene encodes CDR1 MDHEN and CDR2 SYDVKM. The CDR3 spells CASSRQGGEQFF. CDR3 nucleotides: TGTGCCAGCAGCCGACAGGGGGGTGAGCAGTTCTTC.

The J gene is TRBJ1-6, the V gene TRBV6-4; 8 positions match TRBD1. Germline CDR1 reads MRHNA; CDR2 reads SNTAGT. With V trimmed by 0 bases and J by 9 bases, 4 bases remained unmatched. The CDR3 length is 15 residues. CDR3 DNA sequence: TGTGCCAGCAGTGACTCAAACAGGGGGGCTTCACCCCTCCACTTT. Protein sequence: CASSDSNRGASPLHF.

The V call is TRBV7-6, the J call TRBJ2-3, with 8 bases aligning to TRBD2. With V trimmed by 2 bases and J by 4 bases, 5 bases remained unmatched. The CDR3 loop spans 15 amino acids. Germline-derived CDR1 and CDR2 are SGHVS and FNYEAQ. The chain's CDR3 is CASSLLAGGADTQYF. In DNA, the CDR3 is TGTGCCAGCAGCTTACTGGCGGGAGGCGCAGATACGCAGTATTTT.

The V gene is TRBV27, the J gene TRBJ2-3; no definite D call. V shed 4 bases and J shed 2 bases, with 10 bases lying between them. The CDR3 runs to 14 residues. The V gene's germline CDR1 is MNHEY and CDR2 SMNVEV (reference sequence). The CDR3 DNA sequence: TGTGCCAGCAGTTATTCGACATTCACAGATACGCAGTATTTT. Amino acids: CASSYSTFTDTQYF.

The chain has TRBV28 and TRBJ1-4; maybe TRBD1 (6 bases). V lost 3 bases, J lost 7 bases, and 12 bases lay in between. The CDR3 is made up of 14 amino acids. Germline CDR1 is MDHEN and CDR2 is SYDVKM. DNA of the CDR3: TGTGCCAGCAGTTTGGGGGGGGCCAGTGAAAAACTGTTTTTT. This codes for CASSLGGASEKLFF.